A selection of T cell receptor beta chains follows, all from one sample in a study of neurological immune-mediated disorders. TCRdb re-analysed the 5' RACE reads in MiXCR, keeping a single row per CDR3 protein. The sample carries 71,000 or so distinct CDR3 sequences, 5% to 6% recorded once. Sequencing used PBMCs. These receptors were obtained from a woman in her 30s with multiple sclerosis. Both conserved end residues are part of each CDR3. A D gene is named only where the DNA matches it firmly. Each size is once, few, many, or a class for an expanded clone.

j_call d_call clone_size v_call cdr3_aa cdr3_nt
TRBJ2-1 - many TRBV5-6 CASSTGGRVEFF TGTGCCAGCAGCACGGGTGGCCGGGTGGAGTTCTTC
TRBJ2-7 TRBD2 few TRBV20-1 CSALGGLAATYEQYF TGCAGTGCCCTCGGGGGACTAGCGGCGACCTACGAGCAGTACTTC
TRBJ1-5 - many TRBV19 CASSIMGSNQPQHF TGTGCCAGTAGTATAATGGGGAGCAATCAGCCCCAGCATTTT
TRBJ2-7 TRBD1 many TRBV18 CASSPGRGQEQYF TGTGCCAGCTCACCAGGCAGGGGGCAAGAGCAGTACTTC
TRBJ1-1 - many TRBV12-5 CASGTMNTEAFF TGTGCTAGTGGGACCATGAACACTGAAGCTTTCTTT
TRBJ1-2 TRBD1 many TRBV4-1 CASSQDRDRVNLAYGYTF TGCGCCAGCAGCCAAGACCGGGACAGGGTAAACCTCGCCTATGGCTACACCTTC
TRBJ2-1 TRBD2 many TRBV28 CASSLFPAGGQNEQFF TGTGCCAGCAGTTTATTCCCAGCGGGAGGCCAGAATGAGCAGTTCTTC
TRBJ2-7 TRBD2 many TRBV5-1 CASRGSGLAVQYEQYF TGCGCCAGCAGAGGGTCAGGACTAGCGGTCCAATACGAGCAGTACTTC
TRBJ2-1 - once TRBV7-3 CASSLNGGLNAQFF TGTGCCAGCAGCTTAAACGGGGGACTCAATGCGCAGTTCTTC
TRBJ2-1 - many TRBV20-1 CSAPDPGKHYNEQFF TGCAGTGCTCCCGACCCGGGAAAACATTACAATGAGCAGTTCTTC
TRBJ1-1 - many TRBV20-1 CSARDPGSGGDTEAFF TGCAGTGCTAGAGACCCCGGCTCCGGGGGGGACACTGAAGCTTTCTTT
TRBJ2-5 TRBD1 many TRBV20-1 CSVPDRALQETQYF TGCAGTGTCCCGGACAGGGCCCTTCAAGAGACCCAGTACTTC
TRBJ2-5 TRBD2 few TRBV12-3/TRBV12-4 CASSLGTSGGETQYF TGTGCCAGCAGTTTAGGGACTAGCGGGGGAGAGACCCAGTACTTC